What follows are 19 T cell receptor beta chains derived from one specimen sequenced in a study of blood T cells in healthy people across ages. The authors ran a second PCR of roughly 6 to 12 cycles using a sample-barcoded 5' primer and a J-beta primer mix. MiXCR, applied by TCRdb to the 5' RACE reads, yields one record per CDR3 protein. The sample consists of around 1.7 million distinct CDR3 sequences, 25% to 30% of them appearing once. Sequenced material: blood. Receptors originate from a woman in her 30s in good health.

This clonotype showed up just a few times. The rearrangement links TRBV27 to TRBJ1-5; 10 positions agree with TRBD1. This CDR3 has 16 residues. Germline CDR1 is MNHEY and CDR2 is SMNVEV (reference sequence). The ends lost 5 bases at V and 2 bases at J; junction bases unmatched: 6. CDR3 coding DNA: TGTGCCAGCAGTGCTCGGGACAGGGGTGGCAATCAGCCCCAGCATTTT. It encodes CASSARDRGGNQPQHF.

This clonotype is a singleton in its sample. The chain employs TRBV5-1 and TRBJ2-1; no definite D call. CDR3 length: 18 amino acids. Germline V lookup: CDR1 SGHRS, CDR2 YFSETQ. V was shortened by 1 base and J by 6 bases, with 23 bases between the two germline ends. CDR3 in DNA: TGCGCCAGCAGCTTGCACGTAATGGGCGGCTTACAAACCAATGAGCAGTTCTTC. Translation: CASSLHVMGGLQTNEQFF.

The chain uses TRBV20-1 and TRBJ2-3, with unresolved D. Trimming left V 0 bases short and J 5 bases short, with 6 bases between. This CDR3 has 12 amino acids. Germline V gene lookup returns CDR1 DFQATT and CDR2 SNEGSKA (reference sequence). The CDR3 sequence is CSAREPGDTQYF. The CDR3 DNA sequence: TGCAGTGCTAGAGAACCAGGAGATACGCAGTATTTT.

The chain joins TRBV4-2 to TRBJ2-4, with 7 bases identical to TRBD2. Trimming took 1 base from V and 6 from J; bases not matched to a gene: 6. Germline V lookup: CDR1 LGHNA, CDR2 YNFKEQ. The CDR3 sequence is 15 residues long. The CDR3 loop reads CASSQGGERGNIQYF. DNA of the CDR3: TGTGCCAGCAGCCAAGGGGGTGAGCGGGGAAACATTCAGTACTTC.

A single count supports this clonotype. The chain uses TRBV7-9 and TRBJ2-4, with a possible D match to TRBD2 (6 bases). V shed 7 bases and J shed 9 bases, with 25 bases lying between them. The germline V gene has CDR1 SEHNR and CDR2 FQNEAQ (reference sequence). CDR3 length equals 16 residues. The CDR3 nucleotides are TGTGCCAGCAACTCATACTCCGGGGCCGGGGGTGGCATTCAGTACTTC. The encoded protein is CASNSYSGAGGGIQYF.

This clonotype was counted only a few times. The rearrangement joins TRBV11-2 to TRBJ2-3; no clear D. This CDR3 is built from 14 residues. Trimming cost V 4 bases and J 5 bases, with 13 bases left between them. Germline CDR1 and CDR2: SGHAT and FQNNGV. The CDR3 coding sequence is TGTGCCAGCAGCTCGGCCATAGTGGGAGATACGCAGTATTTT. It translates to CASSSAIVGDTQYF.

This clonotype was detected only a few times. The V and J genes are TRBV5-1 and TRBJ2-7; 11 bases fit TRBD1. CDR1 SGHRS and CDR2 YFSETQ come from the germline V gene. Unmatched junction bases numbered 9, after V lost 4 bases and J lost 6 bases. The CDR3 runs to 15 residues. Here the CDR3 reads CASSATGDRGTEQYF. CDR3 in DNA: TGCGCCAGCAGCGCCACGGGGGACAGGGGGACCGAGCAGTACTTC.

This clonotype was counted many times. This rearrangement joins TRBV6-5 to TRBJ2-5; 9 bases are a match to TRBD1. The CDR3 covers 16 residues. Germline V gene lookup returns CDR1 MNHEY and CDR2 SVGAGI. The V segment lost 4 bases and the J segment 4 bases; nucleotides outside the gene matches: 10. This CDR3 reads CASSSPGQGTGETQYF. CDR3 in DNA: TGTGCCAGCAGTTCCCCGGGACAGGGTACGGGAGAGACCCAGTACTTC.

A note on this clonotype: Germline is not matched at one junction end, which may reflect a read error. The genes are TRBV3-1 and TRBJ2-6, with D perhaps TRBD2 (6 bases). CDR3 length: 17 residues. From germline, CDR1 is LGHDT and CDR2 YNNKEL (reference sequence). The chain's CDR3 is CASSQDPAGSGADVLTF. Here the CDR3 DNA reads TGCGCCAGCAGCCAAGACCCCGCGGGATCTGGGGCCGACGTCCTGACTTTC.

About this clonotype: This may arise from a read error, as a much more abundant clone is one base away. V usage is TRBV6-5 and J usage is TRBJ2-7; D unresolved. CDR3 size: 13 residues. Trimming left V 4 bases short and J 2 bases short, with 9 bases between. Germline CDR1 and CDR2: MNHEY and SVGAGI. The chain's CDR3 is CASSFRRPYEQYF. Written as DNA, the CDR3 is TGTGCCAGCAGTTTCCGCCGCCCCTACGAGCAGTACTTC.

This clonotype was seen more than once but under ten times. The rearrangement uses TRBV7-9 and TRBJ1-1; D is uncertain. V lost 4 bases, J lost 5 bases, and 17 bases lay in between. The CDR3 is made up of 15 amino acids. Germline V lookup: CDR1 SEHNR, CDR2 FQNEAQ (reference sequence). The CDR3 loop reads CASSYSRFEGTEAFF. CDR3 coding DNA: TGTGCCAGCAGCTATTCTAGATTTGAGGGTACTGAAGCTTTCTTT.

This clonotype was observed at least ten times. This could be a read error, since a much larger clone is one nucleotide away. The V and J genes are TRBV6-5 and TRBJ1-4; 7 positions agree with TRBD1. Germline-derived CDR1 and CDR2 are MNHEY and SVGAGI. The CDR3 loop spans 15 amino acids. CDR3 sequence (DNA): TGTGCCAGCAGGCGCCGACAGGGTCCTAATGAAAAACGGTTTTTT. Translation gives CASRRRQGPNEKRFF.

Many counts were recorded for this clonotype. The chain carries TRBV29-1 and TRBJ1-2, with TRBD1 matching 10 bases. The length of the CDR3 is 15 residues. Germline-derived CDR1 and CDR2 are SQVTM and ANQGSEA. The V gene end was trimmed by 3 bases and the J gene end by 5 bases; junction bases not matched to a gene: 9. CDR3 DNA sequence: TGCAGCGTTGACGGAGAGGGACAGGGGATATATGGCTACACCTTC. This encodes CSVDGEGQGIYGYTF.

The chain joins TRBV5-1 to TRBJ2-7; 9 bases fit TRBD1. CDR1 and CDR2 from the germline V gene are SGHRS and YFSETQ. The length of the CDR3 is 13 residues. The V segment lost 4 bases and the J segment 7 bases; nucleotides outside the gene matches: 6. The CDR3 DNA follows: TGCGCCAGCAGCGTCGGGACAGGGCGAGAGCAGTACTTC. The encoded protein is CASSVGTGREQYF.

The V gene is TRBV29-1, the J gene TRBJ2-1; the D is unclear. Germline CDR1 and CDR2: SQVTM and ANQGSEA. Trimming took 3 bases from V and 9 from J, leaving 12 bases between them. This CDR3 is 12 amino acids long. CDR3 protein: CSVDGRSGEQFF. Written as DNA, the CDR3 is TGCAGCGTTGACGGCAGGAGTGGTGAGCAGTTCTTC.

This sequence joins TRBV9 and TRBJ2-7; TRBD1 agrees at 10 bases. Trimming at V came to 4 bases and at J to 5 bases, leaving 6 bases not matched to a gene. This CDR3 has 14 residues. Germline assignment: CDR1 SGDLS and CDR2 YYNGEE. CDR3 DNA: TGTGCCAGCAGCACCGGGACAGGGGCTCACGAGCAGTACTTC. As protein: CASSTGTGAHEQYF.

The J gene is TRBJ2-2, the V gene TRBV6-1, with D maybe TRBD1 (6 bases). CDR1 is MNHNS and CDR2 is SASEGT in the germline V gene. The V gene lost 4 bases and the J gene lost 7 bases, with 10 bases spanning the gap. The CDR3 spans 13 residues. CDR3 nucleotides: TGTGCCAGCAGTGGGGGGCTTCACGGGGAGCTGTTTTTT. Encoded protein: CASSGGLHGELFF.

This clonotype was seen many times. V and J are TRBV2 and TRBJ2-7; either TRBD1 or TRBD2 may supply D (5 bases each). Germline V lookup: CDR1 SNHLY, CDR2 FYNNEI. The V and J ends lost 8 bases and 3 bases respectively, with 14 bases between them. This CDR3 region has 13 residues. This CDR3 reads CASVPGTDYEQYF. CDR3 DNA: TGTGCCAGCGTGCCCGGGACGGACTACGAGCAGTACTTC. Supplemented by reference TRBV2 and TRBJ2-7, the full variable domain reads EPEVTQTPSHQVTQMGQEVILRCVPISNHLYFYWYRQILGQKVEFLVSFYNNEISEKSEIFDDQFSVERPDGSNFTLKIRSTKLEDSAMYFCASVPGTDYEQYFGPGTRLTVT.

This clonotype was seen a handful of times. The chain joins TRBV5-1 to TRBJ2-2; tentative D call: TRBD2 (6 bases). The length of the CDR3 is 14 residues. Deletions cut 4 bases from V and 5 bases from J, with 12 bases between. The germline CDR1 and CDR2 sequences are SGHRS and YFSETQ. CDR3 coding DNA: TGCGCCAGCAGCCTGGAGGGCCGGACCGGGGAGCTGTTTTTT. Translated: CASSLEGRTGELFF.